This T cell receptor beta chain was profiled in a study of human T cells and chemical hapten exposure. Sample time point: patch test 3, about 24 weeks after DPC sensitization. As to treatment: therapeutic diphenylcyclopropenone sensitization with weekly scalp DPC. Patch tests were applied only after blood draws. This clonotype was counted ten times or more. The germline V gene has CDR1 SGHRS and CDR2 YFSETQ. CDR3 length: 17 amino acids. After removal of 0 bases from V and 10 bases from J, the junction contained 10 bases not matched to a gene. TCRdb reanalysed the RACE reads using MiXCR and keeps one entry per CDR3 protein. The sample shows about 120,000 distinct CDR3 sequences, 10% to 12% of them seen only once.

The sample in question was whole blood, obtained in connection with sensitization to the hapten diphenylcyclopropenone (DPC). The source is a woman aged 50 to 60 with alopecia areata. Some clones in this sample may be carry-over from other donors' samples. V and J are TRBV5-1 and TRBJ2-1; 13 nucleotides agree with TRBD2. CDR3 in DNA: TGCGCCAGCAGCTTGGTTGGAGGACTAGCGGGAGAGAGGGAGCAGTTCTTC. It encodes CASSLVGGLAGEREQFF.